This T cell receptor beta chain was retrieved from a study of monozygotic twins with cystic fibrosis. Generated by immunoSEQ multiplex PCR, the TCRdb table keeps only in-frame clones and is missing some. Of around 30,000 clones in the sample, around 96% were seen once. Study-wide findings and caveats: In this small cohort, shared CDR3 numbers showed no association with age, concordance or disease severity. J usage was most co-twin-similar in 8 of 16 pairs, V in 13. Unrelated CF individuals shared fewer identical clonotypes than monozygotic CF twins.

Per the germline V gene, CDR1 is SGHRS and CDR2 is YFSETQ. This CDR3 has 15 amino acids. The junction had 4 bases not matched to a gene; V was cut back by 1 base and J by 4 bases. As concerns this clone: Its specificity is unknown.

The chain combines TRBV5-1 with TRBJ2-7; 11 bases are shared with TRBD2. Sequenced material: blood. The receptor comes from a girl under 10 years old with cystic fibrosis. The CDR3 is CASSLFSSGRYEQYF. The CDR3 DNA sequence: TGCGCCAGCAGCTTGTTCTCTAGCGGGAGGTACGAGCAGTACTTC. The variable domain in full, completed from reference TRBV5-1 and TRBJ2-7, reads KAGVTQTPRYLIKTRGQQVTLSCSPISGHRSVSWYQQTPGQGLQFLFEYFSETQRNKGNFPGRFSGRQFSNSRSEMNVSTLELGDSALYLCASSLFSSGRYEQYFGPGTRLTVT.